The T cell receptor beta chain described here comes from a study of shared clonotypes between healthy human individuals. Every one of the donors was a Caucasian adult that lived in Nashville, Tennessee. Naive CD4+ cells were CD45RA-selected; the remaining cells were memory. The protocol was immunoSEQ multiplex PCR, while the TCRdb copy is restricted to in-frame clones and leaves out a portion. Among about 2.4 million clones listed, approximately 94% were seen once. The junction had 3 bases not matched to a gene; V was cut back by 3 bases and J by 1 base. The CDR3 extends over 15 amino acids. The V gene's germline CDR1 is SEHNR and CDR2 FQNEAQ (reference sequence).

This chain uses TRBV7-9 with TRBJ2-4, with 7 bases lining up with TRBD1. Material: naive CD4+ T cells from PBMCs. Subset in this sample: CD45RA+ positively selected. This TCR came from a young man in good health. Some clones in this sample may be carry-over from other donors' samples. The DNA for the CDR3 is TGTGCCAGCAGCTTGACAGGGCCCGCCAAAAACATTCAGTACTTC. This codes for CASSLTGPAKNIQYF.